The clone carrying this TCR beta chain was recorded a few times. This sample is drawn from a study of blood T cells in healthy people across ages. CDR3 length equals 15 residues. Trimming pared 0 bases from V and 2 bases from J, leaving 10 bases between. A sample-barcoded 5' primer and a J-beta primer mix were used in a second PCR of roughly 6 to 11 cycles. TCRdb ran MiXCR on the 5' RACE reads and lists one entry per CDR3 protein. The data show 700,000 or so distinct CDR3 sequences, over 40% seen once. Ranging in age from roughly 6 to 90, the donors were healthy Caucasian individuals from Russia. The chain employs TRBV12-3 or TRBV12-4 and TRBJ2-5; D is ambiguous. The sequencing sample was made of blood. The sequence was obtained from a man older than 75 in good health. The CDR3 loop reads CASSLAQNPQETQYF. In DNA, the CDR3 is TGTGCCAGCAGTTTAGCGCAAAACCCACAAGAGACCCAGTACTTC.